A selection of T cell receptor beta chains follows, all from one sample in a study of prognosis after radiotherapy for stage I lung cancer. TCRdb itself ran the multiplex PCR reads through MiXCR, one entry per CDR3 protein. The sample shows approximately 25,000 distinct CDR3 sequences, approximately 40% of them seen only once. Sequencing was performed on PBMCs, taken before or after stereotactic body radiation therapy (not recorded which). Receptor source: a donor aged 50 or older with non-small cell lung cancer. Both conserved end residues are part of each CDR3. A D gene is named only where the DNA matches it firmly. Clone size is stated in some rows and not others, as once, few, many or a class when expanded.

many	TRBV15	-	TRBJ2-5	CATSPGGNSQETQYF
-	TRBV27	-	TRBJ2-7	CASSTKRGVYEQYF
few	TRBV6-5	TRBD1	TRBJ1-3	CASSYSIAGGGNTIYF
-	TRBV6-1	-	TRBJ1-6	CATGWGYNSPLHF
-	TRBV28	-	TRBJ2-7	CASSLGTIPYEQYF
-	TRBV6-2/TRBV6-3	-	TRBJ2-2	CASSSNYVELFF
many	TRBV12-3/TRBV12-4	-	TRBJ2-3	CASSDWLGTDTQYF
-	TRBV30	-	TRBJ2-1	CAWSWAPAEGGDEQFF
few	TRBV6-2/TRBV6-3	-	TRBJ1-2	CASSEVGIPYGYTF
many	TRBV20-1	TRBD2	TRBJ2-1	CSAPGTSGRGSYNEQFF
medium-sized	TRBV20-1	-	TRBJ1-5	CSARDEDSAQHF
few	TRBV4-2	TRBD2	TRBJ2-5	CASSQDALAGGHSGETQHF
-	TRBV28	-	TRBJ2-7	CASTIDSSYEQYF
many	TRBV5-1	TRBD2	TRBJ2-1	CASETGTGAPGTSGRQRYNEQFF
many	TRBV14	TRBD2	TRBJ2-7	CASSQAFTSVVGDEQYF
many	TRBV9	-	TRBJ2-2	CASSVNTGELFF
many	TRBV20-1	TRBD2	TRBJ2-5	CSATGTSGRVTETQYF
many	TRBV6-5	-	TRBJ2-7	CASSFGGESDYEQYF
many	TRBV20-1	TRBD1	TRBJ1-1	CSADSRTGNTEAFF
few	TRBV12-3/TRBV12-4	-	TRBJ2-7	CASSFEYEQYF
-	TRBV20-1	-	TRBJ2-7	CSARYVTYEQYF
-	TRBV28	TRBD1	TRBJ1-4	CASSSSDRVEKLFF
medium-sized	TRBV20-1	-	TRBJ2-7	CSARDHRDPKTFHEQYF
many	TRBV7-2	-	TRBJ1-1	CASSQEPGTTEAFF
medium-sized	TRBV20-1	TRBD1	TRBJ2-1	CSASTDRGNNEQFF
many	TRBV4-1	-	TRBJ2-3	CASSQDLGGIPDTQYF
medium-sized	TRBV12-3/TRBV12-4	-	TRBJ2-2	CASGNGAANTGELFF
many	TRBV18	-	TRBJ2-7	CASSPPGYRGGREQYF
many	TRBV10-2	TRBD2	TRBJ2-7	CASTYSPLAVEQYF
once	TRBV6-5	TRBD1	TRBJ2-2	CASIYSDRFNTGELFF
many	TRBV24-1	TRBD1	TRBJ2-1	CATSEPGQQNNEQFF
once	TRBV27	TRBD1	TRBJ1-2	CASSPDRANYGYTF
many	TRBV11-3	-	TRBJ2-3	CASSPRGHVTDTQYF
many	TRBV18	-	TRBJ1-4	CASSPFTTNEKLFF
-	TRBV28	TRBD1	TRBJ1-2	CASGDRARAACYTF
many	TRBV24-1	TRBD1	TRBJ2-7	CATAGSDPGQGDEQYF
many	TRBV28	TRBD1	TRBJ1-5	CASVTGGGLNQPQHF
-	TRBV28	-	TRBJ2-6	CASSPLSAEAAANVLTF
many	TRBV5-8	TRBD1	TRBJ2-7	CASSLRGLYEQYF
many	TRBV4-2	-	TRBJ1-3	CASSQGSGSRNTIYF
many	TRBV29-1	-	TRBJ2-1	CSVVSGVTYNEQFF